These 7 T cell receptor beta chains were sequenced from one sample in a study of regulatory T cells in long-lasting Graves disease. Time point reported: newly diagnosed GD, antithyroid drugs for less than 3 months. Scientists built the TCR library using RNA that was extracted from PBMCs. Assembly of TCR beta libraries relied on iRepertoire HTBI primers together with Arm-PCR of CDR3 regions. TCRdb re-analysed the multiplex PCR reads in MiXCR, keeping a single row per CDR3 protein. The sample consists of roughly 560,000 distinct CDR3 sequences, about 16% of them appearing once. These data were also reused for a study on T cells in Graves' hyperthyroidism and ophthalmopathy.

Sequenced material: peripheral blood mononuclear cells (PBMCs), taken at new diagnosis, from a patient treated with antithyroid drugs. The receptors stem from a woman aged 35-65 years with Graves disease.

Turning to this clonotype: This may be a read error, as it is one base from a much larger clone. This chain uses TRBV12-3 or TRBV12-4 with TRBJ1-2; 7 bases are shared with TRBD1. Losses at the gene ends were 4 bases for V and 4 bases for J; bases not matched to a gene: 9. CDR3 size: 15 residues. CDR3 coding DNA: TGTGCCAGCAGTTGGAAGGGGACAGTTGGCTATGGCTACACCTTC. This gives the protein CASSWKGTVGYGYTF.

There are a few counts of this clonotype. The chain carries TRBV4-2 and TRBJ1-3; D is undetermined. CDR3 length: 16 amino acids. Germline CDR1 reads LGHNA; CDR2 reads YNFKEQ. Trimming removed 3 bases from V and 0 bases from J, with 12 bases in between. This chain's CDR3 is CASSQEGGLSGNTIYF. DNA for the CDR3: TGTGCCAGCAGCCAGGAGGGAGGCCTCTCTGGAAACACCATATATTTT.

This clonotype was seen only a few times. This chain joins TRBV9 and TRBJ1-1; D is uncertain. The CDR3 totals 15 residues. The germline gives CDR1 SGDLS, CDR2 YYNGEE. V lost 0 bases to trimming and J lost 0 bases, with 9 bases between them. CDR3 bases: TGTGCCAGCAGCGTAGTTCCAGACATGAACACTGAAGCTTTCTTT. Amino acids: CASSVVPDMNTEAFF.

This chain joins TRBV25-1 and TRBJ1-1; maybe TRBD1 (6 bases). Between the trimmed V and J ends, which lost 8 bases and 6 bases, there was a span of 16 bases. Germline V gives CDR1 MGHDK, CDR2 SYGVNS. The CDR3 spans 13 residues. The CDR3 nucleotides are TGTGCCAGCGCACAGGGATTTAGCCCTGAAGCTTTCTTT. Amino acids: CASAQGFSPEAFF.

This clonotype was picked up a small number of times. The V call is TRBV7-9, the J call TRBJ1-1; 7 nucleotides line up with TRBD1. V shed 3 bases and J 6 bases; nucleotides not matched to a gene: 7. CDR1 and CDR2 (germline): SEHNR, FQNEAQ (reference sequence). The CDR3 extends over 14 amino acids. The CDR3 region is CASSFPDRAAEAFF. The CDR3 DNA reads TGTGCCAGCAGCTTCCCCGACAGGGCGGCTGAAGCTTTCTTT.

This clonotype was picked up many times. V gene TRBV3-1 combines with J gene TRBJ1-1; no clear D. The CDR3 covers 14 residues. Germline V gene sequence: CDR1 LGHDT, CDR2 YNNKEL (reference sequence). V was pared by 0 bases and J by 6 bases, with 11 bases between. Here the CDR3 DNA reads TGTGCCAGCAGCCAAGAGGGGTACAGTGCTGAAGCTTTCTTT. This encodes CASSQEGYSAEAFF.

This clonotype showed up many times. This sequence joins TRBV29-1 and TRBJ1-2, with D unresolved. Per the germline V gene, CDR1 is SQVTM and CDR2 is ANQGSEA. With 1 base removed from V and 2 bases from J, the gap between germline ends came to 8 bases. CDR3 length equals 13 residues. CDR3 loop: CSVEGLTNYGYTF. The CDR3 region has the DNA TGCAGCGTTGAAGGACTAACCAACTATGGCTACACCTTC.